The 17 T cell receptor beta chains given below trace back to one sample, sequenced in a study of T cell repertoires in cytomegalovirus infection. Their recognized antigens are unknown. TCRdb passed the reads through MiXCR, listing each CDR3 protein once. The data show some 900,000 distinct CDR3 sequences, approximately 30% seen once. Sequencing used cultured CD8+ T cells from PBMCs, obtained from culture after CMV antigen stimulation. These receptors all come from a human donor in good health (CMV status not recorded). Some clones in this sample may be carry-over from other donors' samples.

The V gene is TRBV27, the J gene TRBJ2-5; D unclear. The germline gives CDR1 MNHEY, CDR2 SMNVEV (reference sequence). Trimming left V 2 bases short and J 4 bases short, with 8 bases between. The length of the CDR3 is 13 residues. CDR3: CASSLRNRETQYF. The CDR3 DNA reads TGTGCCAGCAGTTTAAGAAACCGAGAGACCCAGTACTTC.

V gene TRBV19 combines with J gene TRBJ1-5; D is uncertain. Trimming stripped 2 bases from V and 4 bases from J, with 12 bases between. The CDR3 totals 15 residues. Germline CDR1 reads LNHDA; CDR2 reads SQIVND (reference sequence). In DNA, the CDR3 is TGTGCCAGTAGTATATCCCTACAGACGAATCAGCCCCAGCATTTT. Translation: CASSISLQTNQPQHF.

The V call is TRBV6-2 or TRBV6-3, the J call TRBJ1-2; 7 nucleotides match TRBD1. Trimming took 5 bases from V and 4 from J; bases not matched to a gene: 10. Germline assignment: CDR1 MNHEY and CDR2 SVGEGT. The CDR3 has 15 amino acids. The CDR3 protein is CASSGRTGFVYGYTF. CDR3 sequence (DNA): TGTGCCAGCAGTGGCCGGACAGGTTTTGTCTATGGCTACACCTTC.

The V call is TRBV11-2, the J call TRBJ2-1; 7 nucleotides align to TRBD1. Germline CDR1 SGHAT, CDR2 FQNNGV. J gave up 4 bases and V 9 bases, and 6 bases lay outside the gene matches. CDR3 size: 13 residues. The CDR3: CASWTGAYNEQFF. The DNA of the CDR3 is TGTGCCAGTTGGACAGGCGCATACAATGAGCAGTTCTTC.

The DNA for the CDR3 is TGTGCCAGCAGTTACCAGGAGTGGGACAGGGGGCGTAAAAATGAGCAGTTCTTC. The encoded protein is CASSYQEWDRGRKNEQFF. The V and J genes are TRBV6-5 and TRBJ2-1; TRBD1 agrees at 12 bases. The CDR3 has 18 residues. Trimming removed 2 bases from V and 7 bases from J; junction bases left unmatched: 12. Germline V gene lookup returns CDR1 MNHEY and CDR2 SVGAGI.

The J gene is TRBJ2-3, the V gene TRBV12-3 or TRBV12-4; 12 nucleotides match TRBD2. V shed 6 bases, J shed 0 bases, and the junction held 10 bases outside the gene matches. This CDR3 has 18 residues. CDR3 bases: TGTGCCAGCAGGGGGGTGACTAGCGGGGGAGGAAGCACAGATACGCAGTATTTT. Protein: CASRGVTSGGGSTDTQYF.

This clonotype was picked up a small number of times. The chain is built from TRBV27 and TRBJ2-1, with 9 nucleotides matching TRBD1. There are 14 residues in the CDR3. Germline V lookup: CDR1 MNHEY, CDR2 SMNVEV (reference sequence). Trimming at V came to 7 bases and at J to 9 bases, leaving 10 bases not matched to a gene. The DNA of the CDR3 is TGTGCCAGCAAGGGACAGGGCGACAATCTTGAGCAGTTCTTC. It specifies CASKGQGDNLEQFF.

The chain couples TRBV5-4 to TRBJ2-3; TRBD2 might be the D (5 bases). Germline V lookup: CDR1 SGHNT, CDR2 YYREEE (reference sequence). The CDR3 loop spans 18 amino acids. Trimming stripped 0 bases from V and 2 bases from J, with 19 bases between. In DNA form, the CDR3 reads TGTGCCAGCAGCTTGGCCGCGGGCGGAAACAGATTCACAGATACGCAGTATTTT. As protein: CASSLAAGGNRFTDTQYF.

The V call is TRBV19, the J call TRBJ1-1; the match to TRBD1 covers 7 bases. Looked up from germline, CDR1 is LNHDA and CDR2 is SQIVND (reference sequence). This CDR3 region has 15 residues. Trimming at V came to 5 bases and at J to 1 base, leaving 7 bases not matched to a gene. The CDR3 bases are TGTGCCAGTAGTGTTACAGGGGCCGGGAACACTGAAGCTTTCTTT. It encodes CASSVTGAGNTEAFF. The whole variable domain, remainder taken from reference TRBV19 and TRBJ1-1, is DGGITQSPKYLFRKEGQNVTLSCEQNLNHDAMYWYRQDPGQGLRLIYYSQIVNDFQKGDIAEGYSVSREKKESFPLTVTSAQKNPTAFYLCASSVTGAGNTEAFFGQGTRLTVV.

This chain uses TRBV4-1 with TRBJ2-3; D is unclear. The CDR3 sequence is 14 residues long. Trimming shortened V by 2 bases and J by 2 bases, and 8 bases separated the two germline ends. Germline CDR1 is MGHRA and CDR2 is YSYEKL. CDR3 amino acids: CASSQNGNTDTQYF. The CDR3 DNA is TGCGCCAGCAGCCAAAACGGCAACACAGATACGCAGTATTTT.

The rearrangement uses TRBV14 and TRBJ2-1; D is unclear. The V end lost 1 base, the J end lost 10 bases, and 11 bases lay between the germline ends. This CDR3 region has 13 residues. Germline lookup yields CDR1 SGHDN and CDR2 FVKESK. This CDR3 is CASSQGANWEQFF. CDR3 nucleotide sequence: TGTGCCAGCAGCCAAGGGGCAAACTGGGAGCAGTTCTTC.

DNA for the CDR3: TGCGCCAGCAGCCAAGATCGTTGGACTAGCGGGGGCATTTCCTACAATGAGCAGTTCTTC. This sequence encodes CASSQDRWTSGGISYNEQFF. The gene calls are TRBV4-3 and TRBJ2-1; 13 bases align to TRBD2. V dropped 0 bases and J dropped 1; count of bases not matched to a gene: 9. There are 20 residues in the CDR3. CDR1 is LGHNA and CDR2 is YSLEER in the germline V gene.

The chain recombines TRBV28 with TRBJ2-1; D ambiguous. The CDR3 consists of 14 residues. The germline gives CDR1 MDHEN, CDR2 SYDVKM. V lost 3 bases to trimming and J lost 5 bases, with 11 bases between them. This CDR3 reads CASSFRLGHNEQFF. The CDR3 nucleotides are TGTGCCAGCAGTTTTCGGCTAGGGCACAATGAGCAGTTCTTC.

The chain joins TRBV4-2 to TRBJ1-1, with TRBD1 matching 12 bases. The CDR3 sequence is 17 residues long. Germline trimming cut 5 bases from V and 6 bases from J; bases unmatched to any gene: 13. CDR1 and CDR2 from the germline V gene are LGHNA and YNFKEQ. The CDR3 DNA reads TGTGCCAGCAGCTCCGGGACAGGGGGCGCCACTGGCGCTGAAGCTTTCTTT. Translated: CASSSGTGGATGAEAFF.

The chain combines TRBV7-9 with TRBJ1-5, with D unresolved. Between the trimmed V and J ends, which lost 0 bases and 3 bases, there was a span of 15 bases. Germline V gene data show CDR1 as SEHNR and CDR2 as FQNEAQ (reference sequence). The CDR3 spans 17 residues. CDR3 DNA sequence: TGTGCCAGCAGCTTAGCCCGTGGTCCTTTCTCCAATCAGCCCCAGCATTTT. Residues: CASSLARGPFSNQPQHF.

This clonotype has more than one count but fewer than ten. The chain's CDR3 is CAISDPLITETYEQYF. CDR3 DNA: TGTGCCATCAGTGACCCCCTTATTACCGAGACCTACGAGCAGTACTTC. The chain recombines TRBV10-3 with TRBJ2-7; D is uncertain. The CDR3 extends over 16 amino acids. Germline loops: CDR1 ENHRY, CDR2 SYGVKD. The V gene lost 3 bases and the J gene lost 2 bases, with 17 bases spanning the gap.

This chain connects TRBV7-9 to TRBJ1-1; 7 bases agree with TRBD1. The V segment lost 5 bases and the J segment 0 bases; nucleotides outside the gene matches: 6. Looked up from germline, CDR1 is SEHNR and CDR2 is FQNEAQ (reference sequence). CDR3 length equals 15 residues. The CDR3 DNA is TGTGCCAGCAGCCCCGAGGGGGCTTTGAACACTGAAGCTTTCTTT. Protein product: CASSPEGALNTEAFF.